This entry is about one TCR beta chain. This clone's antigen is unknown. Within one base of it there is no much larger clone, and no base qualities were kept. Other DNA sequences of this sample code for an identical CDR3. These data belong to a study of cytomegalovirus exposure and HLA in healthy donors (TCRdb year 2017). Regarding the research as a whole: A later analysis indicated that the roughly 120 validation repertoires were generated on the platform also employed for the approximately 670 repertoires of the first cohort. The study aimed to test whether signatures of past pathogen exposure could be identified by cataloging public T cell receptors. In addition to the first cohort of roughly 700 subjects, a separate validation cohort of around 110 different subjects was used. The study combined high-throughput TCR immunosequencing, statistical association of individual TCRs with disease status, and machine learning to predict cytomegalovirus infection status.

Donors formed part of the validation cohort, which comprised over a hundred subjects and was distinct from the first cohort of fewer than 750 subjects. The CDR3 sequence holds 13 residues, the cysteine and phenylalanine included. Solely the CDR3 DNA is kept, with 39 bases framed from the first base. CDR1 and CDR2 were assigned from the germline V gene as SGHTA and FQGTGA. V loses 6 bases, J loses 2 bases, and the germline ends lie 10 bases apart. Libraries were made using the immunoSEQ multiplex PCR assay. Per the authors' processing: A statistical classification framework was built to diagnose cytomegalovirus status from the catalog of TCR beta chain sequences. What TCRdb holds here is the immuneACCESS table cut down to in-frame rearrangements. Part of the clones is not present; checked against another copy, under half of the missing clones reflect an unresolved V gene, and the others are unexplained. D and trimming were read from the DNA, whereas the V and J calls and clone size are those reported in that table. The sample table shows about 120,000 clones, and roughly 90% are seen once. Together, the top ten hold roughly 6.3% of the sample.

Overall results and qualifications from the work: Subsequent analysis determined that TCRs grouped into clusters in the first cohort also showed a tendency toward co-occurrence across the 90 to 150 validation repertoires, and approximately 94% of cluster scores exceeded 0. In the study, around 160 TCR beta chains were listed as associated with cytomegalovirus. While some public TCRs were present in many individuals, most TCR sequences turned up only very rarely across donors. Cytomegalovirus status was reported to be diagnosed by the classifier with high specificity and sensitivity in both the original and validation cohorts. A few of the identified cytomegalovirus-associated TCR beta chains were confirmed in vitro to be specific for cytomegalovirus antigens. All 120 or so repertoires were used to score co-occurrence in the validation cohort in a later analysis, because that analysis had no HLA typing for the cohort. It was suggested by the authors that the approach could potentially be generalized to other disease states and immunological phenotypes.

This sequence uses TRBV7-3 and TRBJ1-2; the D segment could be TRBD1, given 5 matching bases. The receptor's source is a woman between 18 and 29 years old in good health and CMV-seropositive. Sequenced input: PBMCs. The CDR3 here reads CASSPTGNYGYTF. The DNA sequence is TGTGCCAGCAGTCCAACAGGAAACTATGGCTACACCTTC. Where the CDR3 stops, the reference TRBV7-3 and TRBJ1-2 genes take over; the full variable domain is GAGVSQTPSNKVTEKGKYVELRCDPISGHTALYWYRQSLGQGPEFLIYFQGTGAADDSGLPNDRFFAVRPEGSVSTLKIQRTERGDSAVYLCASSPTGNYGYTFGSGTRLTVV.